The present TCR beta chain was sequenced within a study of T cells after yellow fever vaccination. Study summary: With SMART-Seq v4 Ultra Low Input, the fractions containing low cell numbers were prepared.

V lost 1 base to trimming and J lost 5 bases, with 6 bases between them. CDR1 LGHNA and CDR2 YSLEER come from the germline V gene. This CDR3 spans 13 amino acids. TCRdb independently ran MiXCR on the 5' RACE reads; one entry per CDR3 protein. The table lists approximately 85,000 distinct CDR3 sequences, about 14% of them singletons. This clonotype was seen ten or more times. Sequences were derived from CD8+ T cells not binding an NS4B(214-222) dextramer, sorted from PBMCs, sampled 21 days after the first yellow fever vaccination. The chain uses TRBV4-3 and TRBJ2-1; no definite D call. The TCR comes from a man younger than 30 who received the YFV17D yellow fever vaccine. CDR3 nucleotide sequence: TGCGCCAGCAGCCAAGGTTATCACAATGAGCAGTTCTTC. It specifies CASSQGYHNEQFF.